This T cell receptor (beta chain) came from a study of beta chain features in type 1 diabetes. Notes on the study in general: PCR may have favored shorter templates equally in patients and controls.

Per germline, CDR1 SQVTM and CDR2 ANQGSEA. The CDR3 sequence is 16 residues long. Trimming pared 3 bases from V and 7 bases from J, leaving 22 bases between. Purity of each sorted population was above 95%. In regard to this clone: Its antigen is unknown.

The isolated RNA, all of it, was reverse transcribed, so expressed TCRB transcripts were what got sequenced. Produced via immunoSEQ multiplex PCR; TCRdb's table is partial and in-frame only. The sample yields roughly 500,000 clones, 11% seen once. The chain is built from TRBV29-1 and TRBJ2-1; D may be TRBD1 or TRBD2 (6 bases each). The sequence was obtained from a woman aged 18-29 years in good health. Sequencing was carried out using naive CD4+ T cells from blood. The CDR3 reads CSVENYGGLRGNEQFF. The CDR3, as DNA: TGCAGCGTTGAGAATTACGGGGGCCTACGGGGTAATGAGCAGTTCTTC.